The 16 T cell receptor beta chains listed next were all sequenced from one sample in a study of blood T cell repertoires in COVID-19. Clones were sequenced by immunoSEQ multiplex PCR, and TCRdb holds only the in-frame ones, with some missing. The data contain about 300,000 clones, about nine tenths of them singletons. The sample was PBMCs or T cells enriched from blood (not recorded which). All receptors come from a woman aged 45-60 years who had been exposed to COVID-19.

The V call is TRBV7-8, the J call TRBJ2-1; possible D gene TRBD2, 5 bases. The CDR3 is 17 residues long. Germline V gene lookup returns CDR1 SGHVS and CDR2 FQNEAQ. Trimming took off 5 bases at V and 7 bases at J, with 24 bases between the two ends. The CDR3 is CASSHVVGSERYNEQFF. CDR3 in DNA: TGTGCCAGCAGCCACGTCGTTGGGAGCGAGAGGTATAATGAGCAGTTCTTC.

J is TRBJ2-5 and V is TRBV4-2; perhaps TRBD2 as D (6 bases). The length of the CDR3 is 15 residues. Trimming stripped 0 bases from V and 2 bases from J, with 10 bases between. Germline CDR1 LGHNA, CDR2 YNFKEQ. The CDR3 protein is CASSQDSGRQETQYF. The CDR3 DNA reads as TGTGCCAGCAGCCAAGACAGCGGGCGACAAGAGACCCAGTACTTC.

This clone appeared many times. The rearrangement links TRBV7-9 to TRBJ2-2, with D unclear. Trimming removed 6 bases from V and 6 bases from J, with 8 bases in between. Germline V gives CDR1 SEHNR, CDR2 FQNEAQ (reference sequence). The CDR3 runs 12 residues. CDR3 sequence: CASSPFAGELFF. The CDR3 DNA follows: TGTGCCAGCAGTCCTTTCGCCGGGGAGCTGTTTTTT.

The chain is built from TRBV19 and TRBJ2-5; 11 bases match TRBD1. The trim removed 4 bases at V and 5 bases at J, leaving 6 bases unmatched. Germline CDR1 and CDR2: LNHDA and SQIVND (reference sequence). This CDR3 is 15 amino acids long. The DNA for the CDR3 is TGTGCCAGTAGTAGAGGACAGGGGGCAGGCGAGACCCAGTACTTC. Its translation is CASSRGQGAGETQYF. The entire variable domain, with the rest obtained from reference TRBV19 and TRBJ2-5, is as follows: DGGITQSPKYLFRKEGQNVTLSCEQNLNHDAMYWYRQDPGQGLRLIYYSQIVNDFQKGDIAEGYSVSREKKESFPLTVTSAQKNPTAFYLCASSRGQGAGETQYFGPGTRLLVL.

The CDR3 spells CASSFGTIGQETQYF. The CDR3 region has the DNA TGTGCCAGCAGCTTCGGGACAATCGGACAAGAGACCCAGTACTTC. The chain recombines TRBV5-4 with TRBJ2-5; D possibly corresponds to TRBD1 (6 bases). The V end was cut by 2 bases, the J end by 2 bases, with 13 bases between. This CDR3 is 15 amino acids long. In germline, CDR1 is SGHNT, CDR2 YYREEE (reference sequence).

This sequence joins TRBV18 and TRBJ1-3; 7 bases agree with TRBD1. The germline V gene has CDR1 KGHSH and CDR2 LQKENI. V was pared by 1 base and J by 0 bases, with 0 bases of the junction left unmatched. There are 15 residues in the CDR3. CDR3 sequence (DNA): TGTGCCAGCTCACCACGACAGGGCTCTGGAAACACCATATATTTT. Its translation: CASSPRQGSGNTIYF.

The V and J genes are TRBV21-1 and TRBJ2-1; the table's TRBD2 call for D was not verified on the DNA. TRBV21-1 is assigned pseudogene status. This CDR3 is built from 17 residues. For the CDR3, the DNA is TGTGCCAGCAGCGAAATAAAAGCGGGGGGGTTTTATGGAGAGCAGTTCTTC. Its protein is CASSEIKAGGFYGEQFF.

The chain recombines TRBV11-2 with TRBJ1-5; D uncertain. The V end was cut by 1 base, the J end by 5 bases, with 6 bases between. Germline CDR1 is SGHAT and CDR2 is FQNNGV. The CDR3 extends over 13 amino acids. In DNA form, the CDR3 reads TGTGCCAGCAGCTTAGTCCCTTATCAGCCCCAGCATTTT. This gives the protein CASSLVPYQPQHF.

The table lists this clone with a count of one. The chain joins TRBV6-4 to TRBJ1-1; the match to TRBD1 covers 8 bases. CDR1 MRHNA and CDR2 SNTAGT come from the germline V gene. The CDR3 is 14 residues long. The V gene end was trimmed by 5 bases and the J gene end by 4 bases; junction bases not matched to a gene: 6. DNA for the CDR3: TGTGCCAGCAGTAAGACAGGGGCTGTCACTGAAGCTTTCTTT. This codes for CASSKTGAVTEAFF.

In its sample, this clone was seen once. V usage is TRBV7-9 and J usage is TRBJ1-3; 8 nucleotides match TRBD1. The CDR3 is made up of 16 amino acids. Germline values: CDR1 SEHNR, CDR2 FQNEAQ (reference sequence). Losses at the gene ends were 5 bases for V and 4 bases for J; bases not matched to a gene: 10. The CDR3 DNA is TGTGCCAGCAGCCGCCAGACAGGGGTGTGGGGAAACACCATATATTTT. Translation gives CASSRQTGVWGNTIYF.

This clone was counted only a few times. The CDR3 here is CASSQGAWGYTF. The CDR3 coding sequence is TGTGCCAGCAGCCAAGGGGCCTGGGGCTACACCTTC. The chain employs TRBV3-1 (or the pseudogene TRBV3-2) and TRBJ1-2, with D uncertain. CDR1 LGHDT and CDR2 YNNKEL come from the germline V gene (reference sequence). This CDR3 is 12 amino acids long. The V end was cut by 1 base, the J end by 8 bases, with 8 bases between.

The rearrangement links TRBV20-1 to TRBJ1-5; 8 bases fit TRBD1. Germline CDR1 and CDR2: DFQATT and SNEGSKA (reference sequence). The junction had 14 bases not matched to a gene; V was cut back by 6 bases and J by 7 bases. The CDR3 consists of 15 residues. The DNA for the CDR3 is TGCAGTGCAAGTCAACAGGGGGTGTTTCTCCAGCCCCAGCATTTT. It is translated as CSASQQGVFLQPQHF.

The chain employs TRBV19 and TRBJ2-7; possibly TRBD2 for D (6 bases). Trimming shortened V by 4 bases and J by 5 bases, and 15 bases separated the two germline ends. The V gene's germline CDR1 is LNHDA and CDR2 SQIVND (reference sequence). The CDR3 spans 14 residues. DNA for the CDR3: TGTGCCAGTAGTAGAGTTCGCGGGGTCGACGAGCAGTACTTC. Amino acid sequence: CASSRVRGVDEQYF. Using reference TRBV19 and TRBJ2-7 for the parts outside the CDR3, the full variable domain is DGGITQSPKYLFRKEGQNVTLSCEQNLNHDAMYWYRQDPGQGLRLIYYSQIVNDFQKGDIAEGYSVSREKKESFPLTVTSAQKNPTAFYLCASSRVRGVDEQYFGPGTRLTVT.

The chain's CDR3 is CASSQERGFGEAFF. CDR3 DNA sequence: TGTGCCAGCAGCCAAGAACGAGGATTCGGTGAAGCTTTCTTT. This chain uses TRBV14 with TRBJ1-1; D unclear. V lost 0 bases, J lost 7 bases, and 12 bases lay in between. The CDR3 length is 14 residues. CDR1 is SGHDN and CDR2 is FVKESK in the germline V gene.

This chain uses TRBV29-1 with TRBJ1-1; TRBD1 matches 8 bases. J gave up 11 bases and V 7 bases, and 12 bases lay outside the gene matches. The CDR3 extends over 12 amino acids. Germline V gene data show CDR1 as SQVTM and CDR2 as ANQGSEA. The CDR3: CSATGQGSGAFF. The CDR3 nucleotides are TGCAGCGCCACAGGACAGGGTTCGGGGGCTTTCTTT.

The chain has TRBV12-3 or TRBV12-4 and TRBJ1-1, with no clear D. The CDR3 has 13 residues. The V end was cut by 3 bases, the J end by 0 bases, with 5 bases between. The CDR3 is CASSFGMNTEAFF. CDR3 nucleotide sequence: TGTGCCAGCAGTTTCGGGATGAACACTGAAGCTTTCTTT.